What follows are 9 T cell receptor beta chains derived from one specimen sequenced in a study of blood T cell repertoires in COVID-19. The table came from immunoSEQ multiplex PCR; TCRdb's copy has only in-frame clones and leaves some out. The data contain 650,000 to 800,000 clones, 85% to 90% of them singletons. Sequences were obtained from peripheral blood. All receptors derive from a woman aged 18-29 years with acute or convalescent COVID-19.

The rearrangement links TRBV18 to TRBJ1-5, with TRBD1 identical over 7 bases. There are 17 residues in the CDR3. V dropped 0 bases and J dropped 3; count of bases not matched to a gene: 8. The germline V gene encodes CDR1 KGHSH and CDR2 LQKENI. The CDR3 region is CASSPPSRTGLNQPQHF. The CDR3 DNA is TGTGCCAGCTCACCACCGAGCAGGACAGGCCTCAATCAGCCCCAGCATTTT.

This chain links TRBV7-9 with TRBJ2-7, with 9 bases that match TRBD1. This CDR3 is built from 14 residues. Germline assignment: CDR1 SEHNR and CDR2 FQNEAQ (reference sequence). J lost 5 bases, V lost 4 bases, and 6 bases had no gene match. The CDR3 DNA reads as TGTGCCAGCAGCTCACCGGGACAGGGAGACGAGCAGTACTTC. Its translation is CASSSPGQGDEQYF.

A note on this clone: This sample also contains other DNA sequences that code for the same CDR3. V and J are TRBV30 and TRBJ1-2, with a weak D call TRBD1 (5 bases). The CDR3 loop spans 12 amino acids. V gave up 3 bases and J gave up 4 bases, with 9 bases separating them. Per the germline V gene, CDR1 is GTSNPN and CDR2 is SVGIG (reference sequence). DNA for the CDR3: TGTGCCTGGAGCCAGGGAGGCTATGGCTACACCTTC. Its protein product is CAWSQGGYGYTF.

This clone has just one count. The chain combines TRBV6-2 or TRBV6-3 with TRBJ1-5; 8 bases are shared with TRBD1. J was trimmed by 3 bases and V by 5 bases; bases with no gene match: 6. CDR3 length equals 15 residues. Germline V CDR1 and CDR2: MNHEY, SVGEGT. The CDR3 is CASSDRGGPNQPQHF. The CDR3 bases are TGTGCCAGCAGTGACAGGGGAGGGCCCAATCAGCCCCAGCATTTT.

The chain couples TRBV10-3 to TRBJ2-7; TRBD1 aligns across 11 bases. The trim removed 8 bases at V and 3 bases at J, leaving 6 bases unmatched. The length of the CDR3 is 14 residues. Germline CDR1 and CDR2: ENHRY and SYGVKD. CDR3 DNA sequence: TGTGCCATCTCCCCGGACAGGGGGCTCTACGAGCAGTACTTC. Translated: CAISPDRGLYEQYF.

The rearrangement links TRBV20-1 to TRBJ1-2, with TRBD1 matching 7 bases. There are 12 residues in the CDR3. Germline V gene lookup returns CDR1 DFQATT and CDR2 SNEGSKA (reference sequence). With 3 bases clipped from V and 4 bases from J, the junction kept 2 bases outside the gene matches. The CDR3 sequence: CSASDRVYGYTF. CDR3 sequence (DNA): TGCAGTGCTAGTGACAGGGTCTATGGCTACACCTTC.

This clone occurred a few times. The chain carries TRBV5-1 and TRBJ1-5, with 11 positions matching TRBD1. Germline V gene lookup returns CDR1 SGHRS and CDR2 YFSETQ. This CDR3 spans 17 amino acids. The J segment lost 6 bases and the V segment lost 0 bases, leaving 8 bases of the junction unmatched. The CDR3 reads CASSLVPPGQGGQPQHF. As DNA, the CDR3 is TGCGCCAGCAGCTTGGTCCCCCCGGGACAGGGGGGTCAGCCCCAGCATTTT.

This rearrangement joins TRBV18 to TRBJ1-3; 8 nucleotides match TRBD1. Germline V CDR1 and CDR2: KGHSH, LQKENI. V was pared by 4 bases and J by 0 bases, with 11 bases of the junction left unmatched. CDR3 length: 18 residues. In DNA, the CDR3 is TGTGCCAGCTCACTAGTATCGGGACAGGCGCCCTCTGGAAACACCATATATTTT. Amino acids: CASSLVSGQAPSGNTIYF. Using reference TRBV18 and TRBJ1-3 for the parts outside the CDR3, the full variable domain is NAGVMQNPRHLVRRRGQEARLRCSPMKGHSHVYWYRQLPEEGLKFMVYLQKENIIDESGMPKERFSAEFPKEGPSILRIQQVVRGDSAAYFCASSLVSGQAPSGNTIYFGEGSWLTVV.

The rearrangement joins TRBV15 to TRBJ1-4, with 10 bases matching TRBD1. V shed 4 bases, J shed 3 bases, and the junction held 5 bases outside the gene matches. The CDR3 has 16 residues. CDR1 is LNHNV, CDR2 YYDKDF, per germline (reference sequence). CDR3 nucleotides: TGTGCCACCAGCAAACAGACAGGGGGCCCTAATGAAAAACTGTTTTTT. Translated: CATSKQTGGPNEKLFF.